This TCR beta chain was documented in a study of blood T cell repertoires in COVID-19. Background on the study: The study drew acute and convalescent COVID-19 samples from the United States, Italy and Spain. The analysed material was cDNA or gDNA that came from T cells, B-cell-depleted T cells, or PBMCs.

As originally analysed: Reference gene primer amplification in the assay estimated nucleated cell counts. Sequenced by immunoSEQ multiplex PCR; TCRdb stores in-frame clones only, minus some. The V and J calls and the clone size are those of that table, but D and trimming were determined from the DNA. The sample carries 65,000 to 90,000 clones, over 75% recorded once. The CDR3 loop spans 17 amino acids. Germline loops: CDR1 KGHDR, CDR2 SFDVKD. Trimming stripped 5 bases from V and 5 bases from J, with 21 bases between. This receptor was obtained from a woman aged 60-75 years with acute or convalescent COVID-19. V usage is TRBV24-1 and J usage is TRBJ2-1; TRBD2 is a possible D gene (6 bases). The sequencing sample was made of peripheral blood. In DNA, the CDR3 is TGTGCCACCAGTGCTCTTCGGGGGAGTAAAGGGGACAATGAGCAGTTCTTC. The encoded protein is CATSALRGSKGDNEQFF.